This T cell receptor (beta chain) appears in the sequencing data of a study of blood T cells in healthy people across ages. Through a sample-barcoded 5' primer and a J-beta primer mix, a second PCR was run for roughly 7 to 11 cycles. A single record per CDR3 protein comes from TCRdb applying MiXCR to the 5' RACE reads. The sample consists of around 280,000 distinct CDR3 sequences, roughly 29% of them appearing once. This clonotype was counted only a few times. Its antigen is as yet unknown. Study-wide findings and caveats: Any conclusive comparison of naive versus antigen-experienced cells was prevented by using unsorted PBMCs. Naive CD4+ cell counts and diversity both ran higher in long-lived than in aged donors.

Roughly 10 milliliters of peripheral blood were drawn from each donor into EDTA-treated tubes. The receptor's source is a woman in her 70s in good health. Source material: blood.

CDR3 coding DNA: TGTGCCAGCAGCACCCGGGGCGATAGCGGGACCTACAATGAGCAGTTCTTC. This sequence encodes CASSTRGDSGTYNEQFF. This chain connects TRBV7-2 to TRBJ2-1; 8 nucleotides agree with TRBD2. The germline gives CDR1 SGHTA, CDR2 FQGNSA. J lost 2 bases, V lost 5 bases, and 11 bases had no gene match. The CDR3 is made up of 17 amino acids.